The clone carrying this T cell receptor beta chain was seen a single time. This sample is part of a study of OX40 agonist ivuxolimab in advanced cancers. The ends were cut back, 4 bases at V and 6 bases at J, with 10 bases in the middle. The CDR3 totals 13 residues. Germline V gives CDR1 MDHEN, CDR2 SYDVKM. This table comes from immunoSEQ multiplex PCR, and its TCRdb copy is limited to in-frame clones, with some not included. This table holds over 95,000 clones, 70% to 90% found once. The rearrangement uses TRBV28 and TRBJ1-3; D gene ambiguous. The specimen comprised CD4+ or CD8+ T cells sorted from blood, sampled in a trial of the OX40 agonist ivuxolimab. The source is an adult with an advanced solid tumor such as melanoma, head and neck, liver or kidney cancer. CDR3 region: CASSSPDLNTIYF. The CDR3 DNA is TGTGCCAGCAGTTCCCCGGACTTAAACACCATATATTTT. The variable domain in full, completed from reference TRBV28 and TRBJ1-3, reads DVKVTQSSRYLVKRTGEKVFLECVQDMDHENMFWYRQDPGLGLRLIYFSYDVKMKEKGDIPEGYSVSREKKERFSLILESASTNQTSMYLCASSSPDLNTIYFGEGSWLTVV.